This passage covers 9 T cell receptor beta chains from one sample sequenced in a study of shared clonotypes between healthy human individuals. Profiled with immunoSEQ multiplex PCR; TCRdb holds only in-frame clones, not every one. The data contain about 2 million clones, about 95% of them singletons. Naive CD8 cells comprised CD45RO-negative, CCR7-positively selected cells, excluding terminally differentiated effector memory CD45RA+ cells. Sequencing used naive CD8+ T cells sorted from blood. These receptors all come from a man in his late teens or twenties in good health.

The CDR3 DNA is TGTGCCAGCGGTCCCGATTACGAGCAGTACTTC. It specifies CASGPDYEQYF. The rearrangement joins TRBV19 to TRBJ2-7; D gene ambiguous. The CDR3 is 11 amino acids. Germline loops: CDR1 LNHDA, CDR2 SQIVND (reference sequence). Trimming left V 9 bases short and J 4 bases short, with 10 bases between. Based on the CDR3 plus reference TRBV19 and TRBJ2-7, the full variable domain is DGGITQSPKYLFRKEGQNVTLSCEQNLNHDAMYWYRQDPGQGLRLIYYSQIVNDFQKGDIAEGYSVSREKKESFPLTVTSAQKNPTAFYLCASGPDYEQYFGPGTRLTVT.

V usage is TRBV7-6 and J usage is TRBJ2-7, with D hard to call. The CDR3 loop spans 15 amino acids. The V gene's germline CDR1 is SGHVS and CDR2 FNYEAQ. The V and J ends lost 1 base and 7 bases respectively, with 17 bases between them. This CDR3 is CASSLEILDGREQYF. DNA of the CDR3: TGTGCCAGCAGCTTAGAAATCTTAGATGGGCGGGAGCAGTACTTC.

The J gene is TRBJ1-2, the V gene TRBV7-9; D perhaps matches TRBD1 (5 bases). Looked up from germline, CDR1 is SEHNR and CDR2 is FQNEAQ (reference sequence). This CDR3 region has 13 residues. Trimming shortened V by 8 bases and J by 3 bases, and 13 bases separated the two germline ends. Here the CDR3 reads CASVGGGDYGYTF. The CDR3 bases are TGTGCCAGCGTGGGCGGGGGGGACTATGGCTACACCTTC.

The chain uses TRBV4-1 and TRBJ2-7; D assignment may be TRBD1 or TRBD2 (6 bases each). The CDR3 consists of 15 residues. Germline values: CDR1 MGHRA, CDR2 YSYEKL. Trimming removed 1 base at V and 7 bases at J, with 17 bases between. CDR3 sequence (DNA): TGCGCCAGCAGCCAAGCCTACGGGGGCGCGAATGAGCAGTACTTC. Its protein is CASSQAYGGANEQYF.

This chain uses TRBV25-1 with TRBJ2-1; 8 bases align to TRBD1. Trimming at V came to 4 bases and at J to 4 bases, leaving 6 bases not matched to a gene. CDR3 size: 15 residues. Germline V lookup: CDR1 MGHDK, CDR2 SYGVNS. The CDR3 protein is CASSVGRGPYNEQFF. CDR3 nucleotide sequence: TGTGCCAGCAGTGTAGGCAGGGGGCCTTACAATGAGCAGTTCTTC.

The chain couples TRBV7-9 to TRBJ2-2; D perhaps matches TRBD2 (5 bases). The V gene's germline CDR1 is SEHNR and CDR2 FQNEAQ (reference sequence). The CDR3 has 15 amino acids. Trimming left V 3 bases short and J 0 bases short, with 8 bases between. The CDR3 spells CASSFGRANTGELFF. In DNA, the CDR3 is TGTGCCAGCAGCTTTGGGCGGGCGAACACCGGGGAGCTGTTTTTT.

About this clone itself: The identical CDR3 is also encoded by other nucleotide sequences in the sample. The CDR3 DNA is TGTGCCAGCAGCGTAGGGGACAGTAATGAAAAACTGTTTTTT. Its translation is CASSVGDSNEKLFF. The chain has TRBV9 and TRBJ1-4; 7 bases are shared with TRBD1. The germline V gene has CDR1 SGDLS and CDR2 YYNGEE. This CDR3 has 14 residues. V was pared by 0 bases and J by 4 bases, with 0 bases of the junction left unmatched.

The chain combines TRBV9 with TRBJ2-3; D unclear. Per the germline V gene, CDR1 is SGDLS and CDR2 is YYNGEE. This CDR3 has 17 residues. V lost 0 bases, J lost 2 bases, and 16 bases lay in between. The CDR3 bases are TGTGCCAGCAGCGTAGAAACGCTAGAAGCCCCCACAGATACGCAGTATTTT. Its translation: CASSVETLEAPTDTQYF.

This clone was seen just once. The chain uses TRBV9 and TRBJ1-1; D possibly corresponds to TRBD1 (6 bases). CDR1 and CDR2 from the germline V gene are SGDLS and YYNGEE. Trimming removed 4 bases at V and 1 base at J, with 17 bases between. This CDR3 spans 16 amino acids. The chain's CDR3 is CASSPGGGLSNTEAFF. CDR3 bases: TGTGCCAGCAGCCCCGGTGGGGGCCTCTCGAACACTGAAGCTTTCTTT.